The subject of this entry is one TCR beta chain. The antigen is not known. This specimen belongs to a study of shared clonotypes between healthy human individuals. The study's findings and limits: Sampling used blood alone; tissue repertoires probably differ.

Germline V lookup: CDR1 KGHSH, CDR2 LQKENI. Trimming took 3 bases from V and 0 from J, leaving 9 bases between them. The CDR3 covers 15 residues. Unsorted PBMC samples were amplified in replicate PCRs containing around 300 ng DNA, 25,000 to 35,000 T cell genomes. In the study's own analysis: Because ImmunoSEQ provided only junction sequences with no quality scores, the filtering differed. Only in-frame clones appear in the TCRdb table, and some are missing; sequencing was by immunoSEQ multiplex PCR. V, J and clone size reflect that table, while D and trimming were determined from the DNA. The profile shows about 480,000 clones, approximately 79% of them singletons.

The clonotype comes from a woman aged 40 to 50 in good health. Some clones in this sample may be carry-over from other donors' samples. The V and J genes are TRBV18 and TRBJ2-1, with TRBD1 as a possible D gene (6 bases). Sequenced: PBMCs. For the CDR3, the DNA is TGTGCCAGCTCACCCGGGACAACCTCCTACAATGAGCAGTTCTTC. Amino acids: CASSPGTTSYNEQFF.